This T cell receptor (beta chain) was recorded in a study of cytomegalovirus exposure and HLA in healthy donors. PCR was performed using 60 Vbeta and 13 Jbeta primers. Libraries were prepared by immunoSEQ multiplex PCR; TCRdb keeps only in-frame clonotypes and omits some of them. This table lists around 100,000 clones. The germline gives CDR1 SEHNR, CDR2 FQNEAQ (reference sequence). The CDR3 consists of 15 residues. Trimming cost V 4 bases and J 4 bases; bases outside gene matches: 6. Concerning this clone itself: Its matching antigen is unknown.

Points from the study as a whole: Analyses of presence and absence presupposed an approximately uniform sequencing depth across donors. Researchers counted roughly 150 TCR beta chains as cytomegalovirus-associated. Earlier analysis found most TCR beta V segments productive about 90% or about 30% of the time. Analysis performed later found about 17,000 TCR beta sequences associated with HLA alleles at 0.05 false discovery rate.

The chain carries TRBV7-9 and TRBJ1-2; 10 positions agree with TRBD1. This TCR came from a young man in good health and CMV-seronegative. The sequencing input was PBMCs. CDR3 sequence: CASSSRQGASYGYTF. CDR3 nucleotide sequence: TGTGCCAGCAGCTCCCGACAGGGGGCGTCCTATGGCTACACCTTC.